This is a list of T cell receptor beta chains from one sample in a study of blood T cell repertoires in COVID-19. The method was immunoSEQ multiplex PCR; TCRdb's version includes in-frame clones alone and lacks a portion of them. This table holds hundreds of thousands of clones, 70% to 90% found once. Specimen: peripheral blood. These receptors were collected from a man aged 45 to 65 with active or convalescent COVID-19. CDR3s include the opening cysteine and the closing phenylalanine or tryptophan. The order of the fields is CDR3 length, J gene, V gene, CDR3 protein.

CDR3 length: 12
J gene: TRBJ1-1
V gene: TRBV5-4
CDR3 protein: CASSLPRRRAFF

CDR3 length: 14
J gene: TRBJ1-2
V gene: TRBV27
CDR3 protein: CASTTLGGNYGYTF

CDR3 length: 12
J gene: TRBJ2-7
V gene: TRBV11-2
CDR3 protein: CASSLGRAQQYF

CDR3 length: 14
J gene: TRBJ1-3
V gene: TRBV2
CDR3 protein: CASSLGQGIDTIYF

CDR3 length: 18
J gene: TRBJ2-2
V gene: TRBV5-4
CDR3 protein: CASSSGLAGGPGTGELFF

CDR3 length: 15
J gene: TRBJ1-1
V gene: TRBV24-1
CDR3 protein: CATSDPGQGDTEAFF

CDR3 length: 19
J gene: TRBJ1-2
V gene: TRBV29-1
CDR3 protein: CSVGSRTGTGEGWAYGYTF

CDR3 length: 14
J gene: TRBJ2-1
V gene: TRBV27
CDR3 protein: CASSPTGTSTEQFF

CDR3 length: 15
J gene: TRBJ1-1
V gene: TRBV27
CDR3 protein: CASRAGTGFVTEAFF

CDR3 length: 15
J gene: TRBJ2-3
V gene: TRBV7-2
CDR3 protein: CASSSTGTEGDTQYF

CDR3 length: 15
J gene: TRBJ1-1
V gene: TRBV10-3
CDR3 protein: CAISDTGTGVGEAFF

CDR3 length: 12
J gene: TRBJ2-1
V gene: TRBV7-2
CDR3 protein: CASSLDRGMQFF

CDR3 length: 15
J gene: TRBJ2-7
V gene: TRBV5-1
CDR3 protein: CASSSRGGSGYEQYF

CDR3 length: 13
J gene: TRBJ2-7
V gene: TRBV19
CDR3 protein: CASRASGFYEQYF

CDR3 length: 13
J gene: TRBJ2-7
V gene: TRBV6-1
CDR3 protein: CASSERGGDEQYF

CDR3 length: 14
J gene: TRBJ2-7
V gene: TRBV7-9
CDR3 protein: CASSPRTGWSEQYF

CDR3 length: 13
J gene: TRBJ2-7
V gene: TRBV6-6
CDR3 protein: CASTPRGSYEQYF

CDR3 length: 14
J gene: TRBJ1-2
V gene: TRBV3-1/TRBV3-2
CDR3 protein: CASSRQGRPYGYTF

CDR3 length: 15
J gene: TRBJ2-2
V gene: TRBV3-1/TRBV3-2
CDR3 protein: CASSPPGLVAGELFF

CDR3 length: 15
J gene: TRBJ2-5
V gene: TRBV15
CDR3 protein: CATTGGRVGQETQYF